Presented here are 16 T cell receptor beta chains from one specimen sequenced in a study of graft-versus-host responses after intestinal transplantation (dated by TCRdb to the early 2020s). Intraepithelial and lamina propria lymphocytes were isolated from graft specimens using dithiothreitol, EDTA incubations and collagenase D digestion. Libraries were made using the immunoSEQ multiplex PCR assay. TCRdb retrieved this table from immuneACCESS and kept in-frame rearrangements only. Not all clones are present; in checked studies, unresolved V genes account for under half, and no reason is known for the remainder. The sample table lists 50,000 to 75,000 clones, roughly 89% of them with a count of one. Of the sample, about 1.7% falls within the top ten clones. The source material was ileum tissue, sampled more than 350 days after transplant. These receptors all come from a human patient who received an intestinal transplant, so some T cells may come from the graft donor.

This sequence joins TRBV5-1 and TRBJ1-2; TRBD1 might be the D (5 bases). The CDR3 has 15 amino acids. V was shortened by 0 bases and J by 4 bases, with 13 bases between the two germline ends. CDR1 is SGHRS, CDR2 YFSETQ, per germline. The CDR3 spells CASSLAMGGAYGYTF. The CDR3 DNA reads as TGCGCCAGCAGCTTGGCCATGGGTGGGGCCTATGGCTACACCTTC.

This sequence joins TRBV5-1 and TRBJ1-5, with D perhaps TRBD1 (5 bases). V gave up 0 bases and J gave up 3 bases, with 13 bases separating them. The CDR3 loop spans 16 amino acids. Germline CDR1 is SGHRS and CDR2 is YFSETQ. Here the CDR3 DNA reads TGCGCCAGCAGCTTGGGGGCTGCTGGGACCAATCAGCCCCAGCATTTT. It encodes CASSLGAAGTNQPQHF.

The rearrangement joins TRBV7-9 to TRBJ1-2; D unclear. Germline V gene lookup returns CDR1 SEHNR and CDR2 FQNEAQ (reference sequence). The CDR3 consists of 12 residues. V lost 3 bases and J 8 bases, leaving 10 bases between the germline ends. The chain's CDR3 is CASSLTREGYTF. CDR3 DNA sequence: TGTGCCAGCAGCTTGACTAGGGAAGGCTACACCTTC.

This chain joins TRBV28 and TRBJ1-4; no reliable D call. V lost 5 bases to trimming and J lost 4 bases, with 17 bases between them. The CDR3 has 16 amino acids. Germline V CDR1 and CDR2: MDHEN, SYDVKM. This CDR3 reads CASSKEGPFGNEKLFF. CDR3 bases: TGTGCCAGCAGTAAAGAAGGGCCTTTTGGTAATGAAAAACTGTTTTTT.

V gene TRBV5-4 combines with J gene TRBJ2-2; D is uncertain. Trimming took 0 bases from V and 3 from J, leaving 9 bases between them. CDR1 is SGHNT, CDR2 YYREEE, per germline (reference sequence). The CDR3 totals 15 residues. The CDR3 nucleotides are TGTGCCAGCAGCTTGGACGAAGATTACACCGGGGAGCTGTTTTTT. This translates into CASSLDEDYTGELFF.

The chain is built from TRBV28 and TRBJ2-2; the match to TRBD2 covers 8 bases. Losses at the gene ends were 3 bases for V and 4 bases for J; bases not matched to a gene: 4. Per germline, CDR1 MDHEN and CDR2 SYDVKM. This CDR3 comprises 15 residues. CDR3 bases: TGTGCCAGCAGTTTGAGACTAGCGACCACCGGGGAGCTGTTTTTT. Protein: CASSLRLATTGELFF. Looking up the rest from reference TRBV28 and TRBJ2-2 gives the full variable domain: DVKVTQSSRYLVKRTGEKVFLECVQDMDHENMFWYRQDPGLGLRLIYFSYDVKMKEKGDIPEGYSVSREKKERFSLILESASTNQTSMYLCASSLRLATTGELFFGEGSRLTVL.

The chain is built from TRBV28 and TRBJ2-3, with 7 bases that match TRBD2. After removal of 5 bases from V and 11 bases from J, the junction contained 4 bases not matched to a gene. CDR3 length equals 11 residues. Germline V gene sequence: CDR1 MDHEN, CDR2 SYDVKM. The chain's CDR3 is CASSIKRGQYF. For the CDR3, the DNA is TGTGCCAGCAGTATTAAGCGGGGGCAGTATTTT.

The J gene is TRBJ1-5, the V gene TRBV19; D unresolved. Germline V gene lookup returns CDR1 LNHDA and CDR2 SQIVND (reference sequence). The CDR3 covers 12 residues. V lost 1 base and J 11 bases, leaving 9 bases between the germline ends. CDR3 DNA: TGTGCCAGTAGTATAGGATCCGAAGCCCAGCATTTT. This codes for CASSIGSEAQHF.

The V and J genes are TRBV6-5 and TRBJ1-3, with D tentatively TRBD1 (5 bases). Germline V lookup: CDR1 MNHEY, CDR2 SVGAGI. The CDR3 is 15 amino acids. V was clipped by 6 bases and J by 0 bases, with 12 bases between them. The CDR3 loop reads CASRLSQASGNTIYF. CDR3 nucleotides: TGTGCCAGCAGATTATCACAGGCCTCTGGAAACACCATATATTTT.

The chain is built from TRBV12-5 and TRBJ1-5; 9 bases agree with TRBD1. Germline values: CDR1 LGHNT, CDR2 FRNRAP. The V and J ends lost 4 bases and 10 bases, in that order; junction bases with no gene match: 8. This CDR3 is built from 14 residues. The DNA for the CDR3 is TGTGCTAGTGGTTCTCACAGGGGGCGAGGTCCCCAGCATTTT. As protein: CASGSHRGRGPQHF.

V is TRBV6-1 and J is TRBJ1-5; D not certain. The germline V and J ends were trimmed by 6 bases and 0 bases, with 6 bases remaining between them. This CDR3 is built from 13 residues. CDR1 and CDR2 (germline): MNHNS, SASEGT. The CDR3: CASSSYSNQPQHF. The CDR3 nucleotides read TGTGCCAGCAGCAGTTATAGCAATCAGCCCCAGCATTTT.

The V gene is TRBV29-1, the J gene TRBJ2-7; tentatively, D is TRBD1 or TRBD2 (5 bases each). CDR1 is SQVTM, CDR2 ANQGSEA, per germline. This CDR3 is built from 13 residues. Trimming stripped 6 bases from V and 2 bases from J, with 14 bases between. In nucleotides, the CDR3 is TGCAGCGTACGGGACGGATCAGCCTACGAGCAGTACTTC. Translated, it gives CSVRDGSAYEQYF.

CDR3 nucleotides: TGCGCCAGCAGCCAAGTCCTAGCGGGGGGATCCTACAATGAGCAGTTCTTC. Amino acids: CASSQVLAGGSYNEQFF. This sequence joins TRBV4-1 and TRBJ2-1; TRBD2 agrees at 11 bases. This CDR3 is 17 amino acids long. The V and J ends lost 1 base and 1 base, in that order; junction bases with no gene match: 3. The germline V gene has CDR1 MGHRA and CDR2 YSYEKL.

J is TRBJ2-3 and V is TRBV14, with 13 bases that match TRBD2. The germline V gene encodes CDR1 SGHDN and CDR2 FVKESK. The CDR3 has 17 amino acids. With V trimmed by 1 base and J by 4 bases, 5 bases remained unmatched. The CDR3 DNA sequence: TGTGCCAGCAGCCAAGTGAGGACTAGCGGGAGCGCAGATACGCAGTATTTT. Encoded protein: CASSQVRTSGSADTQYF. Full variable domain (remainder filled in from reference TRBV14 and TRBJ2-3): EAGVTQFPSHSVIEKGQTVTLRCDPISGHDNLYWYRRVMGKEIKFLLHFVKESKQDESGMPNNRFLAERTGGTYSTLKVQPAELEDSGVYFCASSQVRTSGSADTQYFGPGTRLTVL.

The J gene is TRBJ1-1, the V gene TRBV20-1; D remains unclear. Deletions cut 5 bases from V and 3 bases from J, with 7 bases between. The germline CDR1 and CDR2 sequences are DFQATT and SNEGSKA (reference sequence). CDR3 length equals 11 residues. Here the CDR3 DNA reads TGCAGTGCTCAATTGGACACTGAAGCTTTCTTT. Translating it yields CSAQLDTEAFF.

The chain joins TRBV7-9 to TRBJ1-2; 7 bases are shared with TRBD1. Germline CDR1 SEHNR, CDR2 FQNEAQ (reference sequence). The J segment lost 6 bases and the V segment lost 2 bases, leaving 9 bases of the junction unmatched. The CDR3 length is 15 residues. CDR3 in DNA: TGTGCCAGCAGCTTATATCCCAGGGGGATGGATGGCTACACCTTC. Protein product: CASSLYPRGMDGYTF.